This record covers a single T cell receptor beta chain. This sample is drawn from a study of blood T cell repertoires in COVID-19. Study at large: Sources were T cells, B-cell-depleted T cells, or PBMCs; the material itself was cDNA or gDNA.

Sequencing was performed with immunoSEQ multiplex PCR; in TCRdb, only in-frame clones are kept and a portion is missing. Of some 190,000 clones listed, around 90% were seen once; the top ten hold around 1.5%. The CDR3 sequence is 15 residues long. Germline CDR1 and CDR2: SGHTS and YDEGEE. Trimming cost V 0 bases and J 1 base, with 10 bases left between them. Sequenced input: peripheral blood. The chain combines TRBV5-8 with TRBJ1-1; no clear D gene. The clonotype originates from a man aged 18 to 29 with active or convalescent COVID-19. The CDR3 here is CASSLGVGQNTEAFF. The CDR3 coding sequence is TGTGCCAGCAGCTTGGGGGTGGGCCAGAACACTGAAGCTTTCTTT.